This section outlines one T cell receptor beta chain sequence together with its context. What it binds is unknown. Time point meaning: baseline pretreatment blood. Treatment of the sample: 15 Gy SBRT to primary tumor, nephrectomy 4 weeks later. The method was immunoSEQ multiplex PCR; TCRdb's version includes in-frame clones alone and lacks a portion of them. The sample holds about 140,000 clones, roughly 83% seen once. J gave up 0 bases and V 0 bases, and 2 bases lay outside the gene matches. Germline CDR1 reads MNHNY; CDR2 reads SVGAGI (reference sequence). This CDR3 contains 16 residues. This entry belongs to a study of radiation and T cells in renal cell carcinoma. Notes on the study in general: Without pretreatment biopsies, baseline tumor clonotype presence was undetermined.

J is TRBJ1-3 and V is TRBV6-6, with 7 bases fitting TRBD1. The sample was blood, taken from a patient whose treatment included radiotherapy and nephrectomy. The receptor was isolated from a woman aged 45-59 years with renal cell carcinoma. Here the CDR3 DNA reads TGTGCCAGCAGTTACTCGCAGGGGGACTCTGGAAACACCATATATTTT. Translated, it gives CASSYSQGDSGNTIYF.